These T cell receptor beta chains were read from a single sample in a study of blood T cell repertoires in COVID-19. The method was immunoSEQ multiplex PCR; TCRdb's version includes in-frame clones alone and lacks a portion of them. Among about 200,000 clones listed, about 93% were seen once. The sequenced material came from peripheral blood. These receptor sequences come from a man in his 60s with COVID-19, enrolled during active disease. CDR3s include the opening cysteine and the closing phenylalanine or tryptophan. A D gene is named only where the DNA matches it firmly. Clone size is not always given. Where it is, it says once, few, many or a class for expanded clones.

TGTGCCAGCAACCTTCGGGGAGGACAGGGGGCGCAGCCCCAGCATTTT,CASNLRGGQGAQPQHF,-,TRBD1,TRBJ1-5,TRBV27
TGTGCCAGCAGCTTAGGCCCGGGACAGGGAGTCGGGGTAGCCAAAAACATTCAGTACTTC,CASSLGPGQGVGVAKNIQYF,-,TRBD1,TRBJ2-4,TRBV7-8
TGTGCCAGTAGTATTAGCGGGGGCGGCTTAGAGACCCAGTACTTC,CASSISGGGLETQYF,-,TRBD2,TRBJ2-5,TRBV19
TGCGCCAGCAGCTTGGTGGGCAGTGAAGAGACCCAGTACTTC,CASSLVGSEETQYF,-,-,TRBJ2-5,TRBV5-1
TGTGCCTGGGGACGCGGGACAGGGGGCCTTTTTAATAATTCACCCCTCCACTTT,CAWGRGTGGLFNNSPLHF,-,TRBD1,TRBJ1-6,TRBV30
TGTGCCAGCAGTGTACAGGGACGGTATGGCTACACCTTC,CASSVQGRYGYTF,few,-,TRBJ1-2,TRBV27
TGCGCCAGCAGCTTGAGGCAGCGCCCGGAGACCCAGTACTTC,CASSLRQRPETQYF,-,-,TRBJ2-5,TRBV5-1
TGTGCCAGCACAGAACGACAGGGCACAGATACGCAGTATTTT,CASTERQGTDTQYF,few,-,TRBJ2-3,TRBV18
TGCGCCAGCAGCCCGGGGACAGCGAACACCGGGGAGCTGTTTTTT,CASSPGTANTGELFF,-,TRBD1,TRBJ2-2,TRBV4-1
TGTGCCAGCTCATCCGGGGTGATAGAGACCCAGTACTTC,CASSSGVIETQYF,once,-,TRBJ2-5,TRBV18
TGTGCCAGCAGTTGGAGGGTCGGCTACACCTTC,CASSWRVGYTF,-,-,TRBJ1-2,TRBV12-3/TRBV12-4
TGTGCCAGCAGGACGGGTGGCCAGCCCTTCACCGGGGAGCTGTTTTTT,CASRTGGQPFTGELFF,-,-,TRBJ2-2,TRBV28
TGTGCCAGCAGCCAAGAGGCTAGCGGGGGGATTAGGGCAGATACGCAGTATTTT,CASSQEASGGIRADTQYF,-,TRBD2,TRBJ2-3,TRBV4-2
TGTGCCAGCAGCGTACAGACTAGTGGCACAGATACGCAGTATTTT,CASSVQTSGTDTQYF,-,-,TRBJ2-3,TRBV9
TGCAGTGCTAGTTTTGGCGGCAGCTCCTACGAGCAGTACTTC,CSASFGGSSYEQYF,-,-,TRBJ2-7,TRBV20-1
TGCGCCAGCAGTTATATAACTAGCGGGACAAACAATGAGCAGTTCTTC,CASSYITSGTNNEQFF,few,TRBD2,TRBJ2-1,TRBV5-1
TGTGCCAGCAGCTTACCCCCGTGGATAGCGGGAGTCTATGAGCAGTTCTTC,CASSLPPWIAGVYEQFF,-,TRBD2,TRBJ2-1,TRBV7-3
TGTGCCAGCAGCCAAACGACAGGGCCGGTCGAGCAGTACTTC,CASSQTTGPVEQYF,-,TRBD1,TRBJ2-7,TRBV14
TGTGCCAGCAGTGCGCTTTACAATGAGCAGTTCTTC,CASSALYNEQFF,few,-,TRBJ2-1,TRBV12-3/TRBV12-4
TGCGCCAGCAGCTTGACTAGCGGGACCCCCGGGGAGCTGTTTTTT,CASSLTSGTPGELFF,-,TRBD2,TRBJ2-2,TRBV5-1
TGTGCCAGCAGCCCCCAGGGACTAGGTTCGAGTGCGGAGTACTTC,CASSPQGLGSSAEYF,-,TRBD2,TRBJ2-7,TRBV6-5
TGTGCCAGCTCTCCAGGGGGGATAGATCAGCCCCAGCATTTT,CASSPGGIDQPQHF,-,TRBD1,TRBJ1-5,TRBV18
TGCAGTGCTAGTCCCAGCGGAAGAAAAGAGACCCAGTACTTC,CSASPSGRKETQYF,-,-,TRBJ2-5,TRBV20-1
TGTGCCTGGAGTGTATATAGGGGGCGCAACTATGGCTACACCTTC,CAWSVYRGRNYGYTF,once,TRBD1,TRBJ1-2,TRBV30
TGTGCCAGCAGCCAAGACGGACTAGTGTACAATGAGCAGTTCTTC,CASSQDGLVYNEQFF,-,TRBD2,TRBJ2-1,TRBV3-1/TRBV3-2
TGTGCCACCAGTGTTGGCGGGGGGGCAGGGGAGACCCAGTACTTC,CATSVGGGAGETQYF,-,TRBD2,TRBJ2-5,TRBV24-1
TGCAGTGCTAGTGGCCCCGGTTCCTATAATTCACCCCTCCACTTT,CSASGPGSYNSPLHF,few,-,TRBJ1-6,TRBV20-1
TGTGCCAGCAGCCCCACGGGAGGAGGGCCAGATACGCAGTATTTT,CASSPTGGGPDTQYF,-,TRBD2,TRBJ2-3,TRBV9
TGTGCCAGCAGCACCGGGGGGATAAACTACGAGCAGTACTTC,CASSTGGINYEQYF,-,TRBD2,TRBJ2-7,TRBV5-4
TGTGCCAGCAGCTTGCCCCTGATGGACAGCCCCTATGGCTACACCTTC,CASSLPLMDSPYGYTF,-,-,TRBJ1-2,TRBV5-6
TGTGCCAGCAGCTTAGGTGGAGCCCGGTCAACTGAAGCTTTCTTT,CASSLGGARSTEAFF,-,-,TRBJ1-1,TRBV7-9
TGTGCCAGCAGTGCTCAGGGACTTTCATACAATGAGCAGTTCTTC,CASSAQGLSYNEQFF,-,-,TRBJ2-1,TRBV2
TGTGCCAGCGGACAACAGGGGAACTCCTACGAGCAGTACTTC,CASGQQGNSYEQYF,once,TRBD1,TRBJ2-7,TRBV18
TGTGCCAGCAGCCGACAGGGGGGACAAGAGACCCAGTACTTC,CASSRQGGQETQYF,few,TRBD1,TRBJ2-5,TRBV2
TGTGCCAGCGGGAGAACTGGTAAGGGGGCCTATGGCTACACCTTC,CASGRTGKGAYGYTF,-,TRBD1,TRBJ1-2,TRBV3-1/TRBV3-2
TGTGCCAGCTCACCTCGGGATACCTACTACGAGCAGTACTTC,CASSPRDTYYEQYF,-,-,TRBJ2-7,TRBV18
TGTGCCAGCGGATTAGCGGGAGAGTCCTACAATGAGCAGTTCTTC,CASGLAGESYNEQFF,-,TRBD2,TRBJ2-1,TRBV2
TGTGCCAGCTCACCACCCGGACAAGGGAAGCCCTATAATTCACCCCTCCACTTT,CASSPPGQGKPYNSPLHF,-,-,TRBJ1-6,TRBV18
TGTGCCAGCAGCCCCACAGGGCCGGAGCTTGAAAAACTGTTTTTT,CASSPTGPELEKLFF,few,-,TRBJ1-4,TRBV7-9
TGTGCCATCAGTTCCCGACTAGCGGGAGACACACAGATAGCGCAGTATTTT,CAISSRLAGDTQIAQYF,-,TRBD2,TRBJ2-3,TRBV10-3
TGTGCCAGCGGTCAATCTCAGGTGAACACTGAAGCTTTCTTT,CASGQSQVNTEAFF,-,-,TRBJ1-1,TRBV5-8